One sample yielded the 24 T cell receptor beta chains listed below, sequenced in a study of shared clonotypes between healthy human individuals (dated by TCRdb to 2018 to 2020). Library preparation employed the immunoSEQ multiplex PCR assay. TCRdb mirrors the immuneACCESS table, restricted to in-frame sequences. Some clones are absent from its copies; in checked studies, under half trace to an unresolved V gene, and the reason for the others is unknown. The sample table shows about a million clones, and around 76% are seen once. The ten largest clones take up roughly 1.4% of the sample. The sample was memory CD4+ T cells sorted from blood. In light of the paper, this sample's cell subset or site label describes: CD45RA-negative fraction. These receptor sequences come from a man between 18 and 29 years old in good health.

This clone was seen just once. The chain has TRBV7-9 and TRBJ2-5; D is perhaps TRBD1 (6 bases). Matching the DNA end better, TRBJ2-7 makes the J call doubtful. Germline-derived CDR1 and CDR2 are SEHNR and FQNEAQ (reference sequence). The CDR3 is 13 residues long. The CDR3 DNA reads TGTGCCAGCAGCTCACAGGGCTCCTACGAGCAGTACTTC. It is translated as CASSSQGSYEQYF.

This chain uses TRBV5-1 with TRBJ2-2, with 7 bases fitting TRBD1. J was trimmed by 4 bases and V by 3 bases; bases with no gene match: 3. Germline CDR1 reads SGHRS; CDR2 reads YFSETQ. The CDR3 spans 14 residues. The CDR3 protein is CASSSRTGTGELFF. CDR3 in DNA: TGCGCCAGCAGCTCACGGACAGGCACCGGGGAGCTGTTTTTT. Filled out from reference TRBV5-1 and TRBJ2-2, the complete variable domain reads KAGVTQTPRYLIKTRGQQVTLSCSPISGHRSVSWYQQTPGQGLQFLFEYFSETQRNKGNFPGRFSGRQFSNSRSEMNVSTLELGDSALYLCASSSRTGTGELFFGEGSRLTVL.

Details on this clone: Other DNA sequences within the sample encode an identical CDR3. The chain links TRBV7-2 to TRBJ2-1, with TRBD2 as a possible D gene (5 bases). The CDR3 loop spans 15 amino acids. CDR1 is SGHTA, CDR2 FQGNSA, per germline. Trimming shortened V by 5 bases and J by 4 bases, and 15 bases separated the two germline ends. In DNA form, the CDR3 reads TGTGCCAGCAGCCCGCGGTCCGGGGATTACAATGAGCAGTTCTTC. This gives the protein CASSPRSGDYNEQFF.

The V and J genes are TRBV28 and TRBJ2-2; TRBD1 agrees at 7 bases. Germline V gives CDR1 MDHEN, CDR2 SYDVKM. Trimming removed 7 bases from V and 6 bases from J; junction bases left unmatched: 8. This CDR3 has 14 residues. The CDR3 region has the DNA TGTGCCAGCACCTCCGAGGGGGCCTCCGGGGAGCTGTTTTTT. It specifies CASTSEGASGELFF. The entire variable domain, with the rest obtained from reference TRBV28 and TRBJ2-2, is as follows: DVKVTQSSRYLVKRTGEKVFLECVQDMDHENMFWYRQDPGLGLRLIYFSYDVKMKEKGDIPEGYSVSREKKERFSLILESASTNQTSMYLCASTSEGASGELFFGEGSRLTVL.

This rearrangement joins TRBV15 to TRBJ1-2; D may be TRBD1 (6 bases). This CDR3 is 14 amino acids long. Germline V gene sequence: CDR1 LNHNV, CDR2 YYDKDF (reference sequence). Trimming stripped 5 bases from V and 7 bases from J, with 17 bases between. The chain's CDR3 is CATSLQAQGFGYTF. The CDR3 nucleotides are TGTGCCACCAGCTTACAGGCACAGGGTTTTGGCTACACCTTC.

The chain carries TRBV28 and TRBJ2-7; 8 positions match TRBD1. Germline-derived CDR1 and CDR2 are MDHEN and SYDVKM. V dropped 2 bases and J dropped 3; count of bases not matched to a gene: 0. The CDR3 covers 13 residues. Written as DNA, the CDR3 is TGTGCCAGCAGTTTAGGGACAGGCTACGAGCAGTACTTC. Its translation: CASSLGTGYEQYF.

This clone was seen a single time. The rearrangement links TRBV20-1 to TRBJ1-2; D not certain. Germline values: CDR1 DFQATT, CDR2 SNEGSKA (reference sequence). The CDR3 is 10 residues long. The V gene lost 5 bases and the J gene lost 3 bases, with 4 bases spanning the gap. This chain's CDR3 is CSAWDYGYTF. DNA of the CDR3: TGCAGTGCTTGGGACTATGGCTACACCTTC.

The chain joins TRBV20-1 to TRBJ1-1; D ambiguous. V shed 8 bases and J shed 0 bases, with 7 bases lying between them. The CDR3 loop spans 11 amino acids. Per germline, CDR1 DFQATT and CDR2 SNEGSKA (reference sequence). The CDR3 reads CSSYLNTEAFF. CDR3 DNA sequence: TGCAGTTCTTATTTGAACACTGAAGCTTTCTTT.

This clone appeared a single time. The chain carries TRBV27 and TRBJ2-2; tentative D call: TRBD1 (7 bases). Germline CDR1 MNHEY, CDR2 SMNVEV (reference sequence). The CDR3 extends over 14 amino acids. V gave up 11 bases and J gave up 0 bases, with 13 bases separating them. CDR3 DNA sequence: TGTGCCGCCGGGGGACAGACGAACACCGGGGAGCTGTTTTTT. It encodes CAAGGQTNTGELFF.

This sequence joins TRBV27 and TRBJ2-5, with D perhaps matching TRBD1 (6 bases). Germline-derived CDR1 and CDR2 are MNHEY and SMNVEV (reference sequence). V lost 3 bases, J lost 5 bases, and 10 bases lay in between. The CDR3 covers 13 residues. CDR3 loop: CASSLGAGETQYF. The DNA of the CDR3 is TGTGCCAGCAGTTTGGGGGCCGGGGAGACCCAGTACTTC.

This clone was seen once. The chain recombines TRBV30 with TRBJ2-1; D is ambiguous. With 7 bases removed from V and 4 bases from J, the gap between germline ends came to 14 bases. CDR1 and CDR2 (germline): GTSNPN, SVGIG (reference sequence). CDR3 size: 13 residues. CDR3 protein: CASQSERYNEQFF. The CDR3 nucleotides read TGTGCCTCGCAGAGCGAGAGGTACAATGAGCAGTTCTTC.

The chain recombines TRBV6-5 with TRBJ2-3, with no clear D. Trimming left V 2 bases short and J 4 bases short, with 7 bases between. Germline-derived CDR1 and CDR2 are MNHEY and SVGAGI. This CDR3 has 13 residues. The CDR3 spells CASSYGIADTQYF. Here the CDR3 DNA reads TGTGCCAGCAGTTACGGTATCGCAGATACGCAGTATTTT.

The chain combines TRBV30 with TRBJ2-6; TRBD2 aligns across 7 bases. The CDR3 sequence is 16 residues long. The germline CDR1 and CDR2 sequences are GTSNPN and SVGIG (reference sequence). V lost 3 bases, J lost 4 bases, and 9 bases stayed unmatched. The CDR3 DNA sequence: TGTGCCTGGAGACCTCCGGGGGGTGGCGGGGCCAACGTCCTGACTTTC. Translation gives CAWRPPGGGGANVLTF.

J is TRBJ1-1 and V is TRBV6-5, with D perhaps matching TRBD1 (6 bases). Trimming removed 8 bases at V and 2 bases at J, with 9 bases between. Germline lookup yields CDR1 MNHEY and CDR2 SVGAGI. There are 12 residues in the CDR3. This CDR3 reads CASHRANTEAFF. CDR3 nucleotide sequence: TGTGCCAGCCACAGGGCCAACACTGAAGCTTTCTTT.

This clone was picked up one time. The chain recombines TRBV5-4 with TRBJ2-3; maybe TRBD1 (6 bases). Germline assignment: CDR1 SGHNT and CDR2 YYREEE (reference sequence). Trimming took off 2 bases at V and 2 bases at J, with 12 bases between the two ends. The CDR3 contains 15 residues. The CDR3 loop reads CASSFGGLSTDTQYF. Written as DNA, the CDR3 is TGTGCCAGCAGCTTTGGGGGCCTCTCCACAGATACGCAGTATTTT. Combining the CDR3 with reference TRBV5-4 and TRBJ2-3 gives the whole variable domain ETGVTQSPTHLIKTRGQQVTLRCSSQSGHNTVSWYQQALGQGPQFIFQYYREEENGRGNFPPRFSGLQFPNYSSELNVNALELDDSALYLCASSFGGLSTDTQYFGPGTRLTVL.

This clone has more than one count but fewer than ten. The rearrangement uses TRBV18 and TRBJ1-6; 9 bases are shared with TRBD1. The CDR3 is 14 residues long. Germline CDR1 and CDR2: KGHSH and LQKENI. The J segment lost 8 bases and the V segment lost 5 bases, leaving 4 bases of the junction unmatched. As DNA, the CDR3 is TGTGCCAGCTCAGCCGGGACAGGGTATTCACCCCTCCACTTT. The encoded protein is CASSAGTGYSPLHF.

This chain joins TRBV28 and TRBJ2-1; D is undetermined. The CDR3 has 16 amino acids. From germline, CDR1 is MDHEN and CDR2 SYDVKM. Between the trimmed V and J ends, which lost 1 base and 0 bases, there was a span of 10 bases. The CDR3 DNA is TGTGCCAGCAGTTTATTTGGGGATAACTCCTACAATGAGCAGTTCTTC. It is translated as CASSLFGDNSYNEQFF.

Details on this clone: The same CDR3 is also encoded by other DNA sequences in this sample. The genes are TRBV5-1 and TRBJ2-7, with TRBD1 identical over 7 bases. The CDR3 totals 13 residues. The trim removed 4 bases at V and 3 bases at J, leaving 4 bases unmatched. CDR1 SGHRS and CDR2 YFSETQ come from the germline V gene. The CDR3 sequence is CASSGGQNYEQYF. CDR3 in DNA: TGCGCCAGCAGCGGGGGACAGAACTACGAGCAGTACTTC.

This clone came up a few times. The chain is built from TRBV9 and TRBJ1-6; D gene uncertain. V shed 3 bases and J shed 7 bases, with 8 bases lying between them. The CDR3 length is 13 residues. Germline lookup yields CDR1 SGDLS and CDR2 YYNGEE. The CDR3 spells CASSAGPNSPLHF. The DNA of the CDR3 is TGTGCCAGCAGCGCCGGGCCCAATTCACCCCTCCACTTT.

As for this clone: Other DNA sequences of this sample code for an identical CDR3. CDR3 region: CASSLGQGAGELFF. In DNA, the CDR3 is TGTGCCAGCAGCTTAGGACAGGGCGCCGGGGAGCTGTTTTTT. This chain links TRBV7-2 with TRBJ2-2, with 7 bases that match TRBD1. This CDR3 has 14 amino acids. Unmatched junction bases numbered 2, after V lost 1 base and J lost 6 bases. In germline, CDR1 is SGHTA, CDR2 FQGNSA.

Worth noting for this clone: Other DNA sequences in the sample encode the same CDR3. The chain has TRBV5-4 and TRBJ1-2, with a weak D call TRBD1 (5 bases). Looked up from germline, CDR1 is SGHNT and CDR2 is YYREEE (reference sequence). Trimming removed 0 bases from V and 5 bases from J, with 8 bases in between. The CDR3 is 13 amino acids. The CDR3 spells CASSLEGAYGYTF. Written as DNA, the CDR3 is TGTGCCAGCAGCTTGGAAGGGGCTTATGGCTACACCTTC.

The DNA of the CDR3 is TGTGCCACCAGGACAGGATTCTCCTATAATTCACCCCTCCACTTT. It encodes CATRTGFSYNSPLHF. The chain combines TRBV6-6 with TRBJ1-6; 7 bases line up with TRBD1. CDR1 is MNHNY, CDR2 SVGAGI, per germline (reference sequence). Unmatched junction bases numbered 6, after V lost 10 bases and J lost 0 bases. The CDR3 runs 15 residues.

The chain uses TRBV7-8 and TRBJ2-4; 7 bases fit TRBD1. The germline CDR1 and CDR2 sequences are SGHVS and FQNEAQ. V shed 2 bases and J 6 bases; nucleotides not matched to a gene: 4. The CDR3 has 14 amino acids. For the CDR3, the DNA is TGTGCCAGCAGCTTATCGGGACAGCTAAACATTCAGTACTTC. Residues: CASSLSGQLNIQYF.

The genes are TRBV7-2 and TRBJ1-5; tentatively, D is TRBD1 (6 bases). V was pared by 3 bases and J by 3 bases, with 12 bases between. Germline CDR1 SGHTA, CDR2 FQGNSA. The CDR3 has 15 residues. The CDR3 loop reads CASSFGAGDNQPQHF. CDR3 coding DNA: TGTGCCAGCAGCTTCGGAGCAGGGGACAATCAGCCCCAGCATTTT.